Reported below is one T cell receptor (beta chain). Under the authors' procedure: Amplification of reference gene primers provided the estimated nucleated cell counts. TCRdb's copy holds only in-frame clones and misses some; the assay was immunoSEQ multiplex PCR. V and J calls and clone size are copied from that table; D and trimming were computed from the DNA. The table lists about 270,000 clones, approximately 90% of them singletons. Participant ages covered 18 to 89 years across 24 US areas. Cohort placement rested on clinical history that participants reported themselves. Within 2 weeks before study entry, exposed participants met a COVID-19 case. Germline assignment: CDR1 MNHEY and CDR2 SMNVEV (reference sequence). The CDR3 runs 15 residues. V shed 4 bases and J 0 bases; nucleotides not matched to a gene: 2. This entry belongs to a study of blood T cell repertoires in COVID-19.

The source of this sequence is a man between 35 and 55 years old who had been exposed to COVID-19. The rearrangement uses TRBV27 and TRBJ2-1, with 8 bases lining up with TRBD2. What was sequenced was PBMCs or T cells enriched from blood (not recorded which). This CDR3 reads CASSSSGHSYNEQFF. CDR3 sequence (DNA): TGTGCCAGCAGTTCTAGCGGGCACTCCTACAATGAGCAGTTCTTC.